This T cell receptor (beta chain) came from a study of blood T cell repertoires in COVID-19. Study as a whole: T cells, B-cell-depleted T cells, or PBMCs provided the cDNA or gDNA that served as material.

This clone occurred a few times. Only in-frame clones appear in the TCRdb table, and some are missing; sequencing was by immunoSEQ multiplex PCR. The repertoire holds a few hundred thousand clones, about 82% seen once, with less than 11% in the top ten. The receptor's source is an elderly woman with acute or convalescent COVID-19. The specimen sequenced was peripheral blood.

The CDR3 sequence: CASSVWGRGSGNTIYF. Written as DNA, the CDR3 is TGTGCCAGCAGTGTTTGGGGAAGGGGCTCCGGAAACACCATATATTTT. The V call is TRBV25-1, the J call TRBJ1-3, with D tentatively TRBD1 (5 bases). The CDR3 contains 16 residues. Trimming pared 4 bases from V and 4 bases from J, leaving 17 bases between. Germline loops: CDR1 MGHDK, CDR2 SYGVNS.